This T cell receptor (beta chain) was documented in a study of CXCR3-negative and CXCR3-positive naive CD8 T cells. Study results and limitations: Naive subsets expressed similar surface CD5; TRB CDR3 features served to infer TCR strength.

Carrying UMI labels, the TRB cDNA libraries were prepared through 5' RACE. TCRdb reprocessed the 5' RACE reads, with one entry per CDR3 protein and no DNA. The repertoire shows about 38,000 distinct CDR3 sequences; the top ten hold approximately 15%. On this clonotype: Its matching antigen is unknown.

Germline loops: CDR1 SGHNT, CDR2 YENEEA. The CDR3 is 15 residues long. This chain joins TRBV11-3 and TRBJ2-7; the TCRdb call, TRBD1, lacks DNA for checking. Sample: memory CD8+ T cells from blood. The TCR comes from a human donor in good health. Some clones in this sample may be carry-over from other donors' samples. The CDR3 sequence: CASSLEGQGFYEQYF.